This TCR beta chain was sequenced in a study of spatial heterogeneity in lung cancer. MiXCR was run by TCRdb on the 5' RACE reads, yielding one entry per CDR3 protein. The sample holds 15,000 or so distinct CDR3 sequences; 7.9% are singletons and the top ten take around 33%. From germline, CDR1 is KGHDR and CDR2 SFDVKD. This CDR3 comprises 14 residues. Trimming removed 4 bases from V and 5 bases from J, with 10 bases in between. Time point specified: sample taken at primary tumor resection. Material for sequencing was whole RNA from tumor, nontumor lung or frozen PBMC, left unsorted. Many counts were recorded for this clonotype.

The gene calls are TRBV24-1 and TRBJ1-4, with D perhaps matching TRBD1 (5 bases). This TCR derives from a female donor with early-stage non-small cell lung cancer. Sequences were derived from PBMCs, sampled at surgery. The CDR3 sequence: CATSEGDGNEKLFF. Written as DNA, the CDR3 is TGTGCCACCAGTGAAGGGGACGGGAATGAAAAACTGTTTTTT.